This T cell receptor (beta chain) was captured in a study of cytomegalovirus exposure and HLA in healthy donors. Study overall: Genotyping of nearly 400 donors showed that 70% to 90% belonged to the Caucasian-associated ancestry cluster.

Germline V gene lookup returns CDR1 SQVTM and CDR2 ANQGSEA. The V segment lost 5 bases and the J segment 5 bases; nucleotides outside the gene matches: 2. The CDR3 is 11 residues long. General study points: Associated with cytomegalovirus, according to the listing, were approximately 160 TCR beta chains. It was reported in a later analysis that an Asian-associated ancestry cluster showed fewer N-insertions than the roughly 670-donor mean. CMV serostatus was the only recorded immune exposure for donors.

PCR involved 60 Vbeta and 13 Jbeta primers. The method was immunoSEQ multiplex PCR; TCRdb's version includes in-frame clones alone and lacks a portion of them. The sample holds roughly 120,000 clones, around 80% seen once. As to this clone: The target antigen is unknown.

The TCR was taken from a woman aged 25-40 years in good health and CMV-seronegative. This chain uses TRBV29-1 with TRBJ2-7; 8 bases align to TRBD1. The specimen sequenced was PBMCs. This CDR3 is CSVTGGHEQYF. The CDR3 DNA is TGCAGCGTTACAGGGGGACACGAGCAGTACTTC.